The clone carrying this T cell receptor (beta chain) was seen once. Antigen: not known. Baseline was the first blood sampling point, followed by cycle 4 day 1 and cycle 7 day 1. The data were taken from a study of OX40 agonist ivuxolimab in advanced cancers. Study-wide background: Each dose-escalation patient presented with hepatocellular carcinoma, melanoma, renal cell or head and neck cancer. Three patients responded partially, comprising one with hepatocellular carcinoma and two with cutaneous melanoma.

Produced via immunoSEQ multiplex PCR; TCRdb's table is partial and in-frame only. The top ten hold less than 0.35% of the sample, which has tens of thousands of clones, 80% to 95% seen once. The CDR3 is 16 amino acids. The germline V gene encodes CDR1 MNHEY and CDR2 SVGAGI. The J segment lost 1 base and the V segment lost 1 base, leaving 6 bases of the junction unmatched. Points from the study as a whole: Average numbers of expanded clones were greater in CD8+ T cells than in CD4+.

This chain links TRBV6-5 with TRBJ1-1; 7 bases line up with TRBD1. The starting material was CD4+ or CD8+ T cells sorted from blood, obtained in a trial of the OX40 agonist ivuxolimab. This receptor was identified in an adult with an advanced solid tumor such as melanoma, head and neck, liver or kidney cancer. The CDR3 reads CASSYYFNRGNTEAFF. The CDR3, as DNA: TGTGCCAGCAGTTACTACTTTAACAGGGGGAACACTGAAGCTTTCTTT.